This T cell receptor (beta chain) derives from a study of T-cell memory formation after mild COVID-19. The V and J ends lost 6 bases and 7 bases, in that order; junction bases with no gene match: 10. Germline assignment: CDR1 DFQATT and CDR2 SNEGSKA (reference sequence). The CDR3 contains 15 residues. In this sample, this clonotype turned up a few times. Its target is unknown. TCRdb reprocessed the 5' RACE reads via MiXCR and lists one record per CDR3 protein. The table lists some 250,000 distinct CDR3 sequences, over 15% of them singletons, with about 21% in the top ten. Broader study findings: Pre-infection memory contained some responding clones, which suggested that cross-reactive memory had joined.

The V gene is TRBV20-1, the J gene TRBJ1-4; 11 bases map to TRBD1. The sequence came from a man aged 18 to 30 who had mild COVID-19 (a few samples of this study predate the infection). Cell type and time point are not known. Source material: PBMCs or a T cell subset sorted from them (not recorded which). In DNA form, the CDR3 reads TGCAGTGCCCGGGGAGTGGGGACAGGGGGTGAAAAACTGTTTTTT. Residues: CSARGVGTGGEKLFF.